This TCR beta chain was identified in a study of blood T cell repertoires in COVID-19 (dated by TCRdb to the early 2020s). General notes on the study: The collaborator samples originated in the United States, Italy and Spain and spanned the acute and convalescent phases of COVID-19. The prospective study material was composed of cDNA or gDNA derived from T cells, B-cell-depleted T cells, or PBMCs. Deeply sampled blood TCRbeta repertoires from subjects exposed to, actively infected with, or recovered from COVID-19 were included in the dataset. The repertoires were released in a freely available public database meant as a resource for research on the immune response to SARS-CoV-2. The samples were drawn from the first 160 participants of the ongoing ImmuneRACE study and from roughly 1,300 subjects provided by 6 global collaborators. A de-identified subject ID, COVID-19 status, age in years and sex were almost always included in the sample metadata. Where available, HLA class I and class II types were taken from metadata supplied by the sample provider and were not determined by assay-based typing. The paper as a whole reports these results and caveats: Clinical and demographic metadata were provided uncurated, with the amount varying by source and participant.

V is reduced by 2 bases and J by 2 bases, leaving a spacing of 15 bases between them. Inclusive of the bounding cysteine and phenylalanine, the CDR3 is 15 residues long. Solely the CDR3 DNA is kept, with 45 bases framed from the first base. For CDR1 and CDR2, the germline V gene (reference sequence) lists GTSNPN and SVGIG. Comments on this clone: Its cognate antigen has yet to be identified. One base away there is no much larger clone; base qualities are not given.

The collaborating institutions used their own protocols to collect whole blood in K2EDTA tubes. Collaborator samples were shipped for TCRbeta analysis as frozen whole blood, isolated PBMCs, or DNA extracted from either sample type. TCRbeta CDR3 regions were amplified from genomic DNA using the immunoSEQ Assay, a bias-controlled multiplex PCR. The paper's data handling went like this. The number of nucleated cells in each sample was estimated by amplification of reference gene primers within the assay. Sequence reads were collapsed and filtered to measure the absolute abundance of every unique TCRbeta CDR3 rearrangement. For each sample, productive Simpson clonality was calculated as the square root of Simpson's diversity index over productive rearrangements. Held by TCRdb, this immuneACCESS table contains in-frame sequences only and omits some clones. Under half of the omission traces to an unresolved V gene where checked; the cause of the rest is unknown. The D gene and trimming were derived from the DNA, and the V and J assignments and clone size from that table. In all, the sample holds about 400,000 clones, and around 84% of those were seen once. About 3% of the sample lies in the top ten.

This clonotype was obtained from a human donor in a cohort sampled during active COVID-19. The specimen sequenced was peripheral blood. The chain employs TRBV30 and TRBJ1-2; the D gene is unclear. The CDR3 protein is CAWSTYRTPNYGYTF. The DNA is as follows: TGTGCCTGGAGTACATACCGGACTCCAAACTATGGCTACACCTTC.